This T cell receptor (beta chain) was identified during a study of blood T cell repertoires in COVID-19. Across the whole study: Samples came from the United States, Italy and Spain, spanning acute and convalescent COVID-19. The cDNA or gDNA used as material had been derived from T cells, B-cell-depleted T cells, or PBMCs.

From germline, CDR1 is SGHNT and CDR2 YYREEE (reference sequence). Unmatched junction bases numbered 9, after V lost 1 base and J lost 5 bases. The CDR3 totals 16 residues. Study processing details: Researchers report that nucleated cell counts were estimated from reference gene primer amplification. Assay: immunoSEQ multiplex PCR; the TCRdb copy retains only in-frame clones and omits some. V and J calls and clone size are given by that table; D and trimming were obtained from the DNA. Among 91,000 or so clones listed, about 86% were seen once. The source is a woman aged 55-75 years in a cohort sampled during active or convalescent COVID-19. V gene TRBV5-4 combines with J gene TRBJ2-5, with 9 bases fitting TRBD2. Sequencing was carried out using peripheral blood. The chain's CDR3 is CASSLPRLAGVETQYF. For the CDR3, the DNA is TGTGCCAGCAGCTTGCCCCGATTAGCGGGAGTGGAGACCCAGTACTTC.